This entry describes one TCR beta chain. Its specificity is not known. This CDR3 has 15 amino acids. V was clipped by 6 bases and J by 3 bases, with 17 bases between them. Per the germline V gene, CDR1 is SNHLY and CDR2 is FYNNEI. Graves' hyperthyroidism showing no ophthalmopathy progression within 18 months was considered stable. Patients with uncontrolled infections, other autoimmune diseases, pregnancy or lactation were excluded. This sample is drawn from a study of T cells in Graves' hyperthyroidism and ophthalmopathy. At the level of the study: At the time of initial diagnosis and before any treatment, peripheral blood was collected. Study-wide results and caveats: Among clonotypes expanded in thyroid above 0.001, most were also found in blood.

RNA transcripts provided the source from which TCR beta CDR3 regions were amplified. HTBI primers were the set used in a first-round RT-PCR of the TCR CDR3. Each CDR3 protein is one row after TCRdb ran MiXCR on the multiplex PCR reads. The table lists roughly 380,000 distinct CDR3 sequences, approximately 15% of them singletons, with 11% in the top ten. Specimen: blood. The chain joins TRBV2 to TRBJ1-2; TRBD1 is a possible D gene (6 bases). The source is a woman aged 60 to 75 with Graves' hyperthyroidism. The CDR3 nucleotides read TGTGCCAGCAGGGATCAGACAGGCGGCGACTATGGCTACACCTTC. Protein product: CASRDQTGGDYGYTF.